This note documents a single T cell receptor (beta chain) sequence. The germline CDR1 and CDR2 sequences are SGHTA and FQGNSA. J gave up 4 bases and V 3 bases, and 3 bases lay outside the gene matches. The CDR3 consists of 15 residues. Libraries were prepared by immunoSEQ multiplex PCR; TCRdb keeps only in-frame clonotypes and omits some of them. Found here are 39,000 or so clones, 92% of them singletons; the top ten hold about 4.6%. The sample is drawn from a study of resident and recirculating memory T cells in vitiligo. Turning to the study itself: Epidermis came from shave biopsies of lesional and nonlesional sites, plus PBMCs.

No patient showed confetti depigmentation, a clinical sign of active disease. The clonotype originates from a male donor with vitiligo. The sample taken for sequencing was blood. V usage is TRBV7-2 and J usage is TRBJ2-1; 10 positions match TRBD2. The CDR3 spells CASSFLAGVYNEQFF. For the CDR3, the DNA is TGTGCCAGCAGCTTTCTAGCGGGGGTATACAATGAGCAGTTCTTC.